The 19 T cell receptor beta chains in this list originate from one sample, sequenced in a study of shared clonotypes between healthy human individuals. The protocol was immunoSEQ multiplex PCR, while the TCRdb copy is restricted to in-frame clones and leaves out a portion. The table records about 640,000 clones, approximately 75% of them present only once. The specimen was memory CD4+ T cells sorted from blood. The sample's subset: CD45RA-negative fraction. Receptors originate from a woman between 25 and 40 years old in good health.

The CDR3 sequence is CAWRAYGRADTQYF. CDR3 in DNA: TGTGCCTGGAGGGCCTACGGGAGGGCAGATACGCAGTATTTT. The J gene is TRBJ2-3, the V gene TRBV30, with 8 bases aligning to TRBD2. The junction had 6 bases not matched to a gene; V was cut back by 3 bases and J by 4 bases. CDR1 GTSNPN and CDR2 SVGIG come from the germline V gene (reference sequence). CDR3 length: 14 amino acids.

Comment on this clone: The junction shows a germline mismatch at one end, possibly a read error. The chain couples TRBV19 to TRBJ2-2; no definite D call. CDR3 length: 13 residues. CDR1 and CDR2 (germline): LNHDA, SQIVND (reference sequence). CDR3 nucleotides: TGTGCCAGTAGTCTAGACACGTCCGGGGAGCTGTTTTTT. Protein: CASSLDTSGELFF. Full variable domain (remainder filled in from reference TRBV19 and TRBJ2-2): DGGITQSPKYLFRKEGQNVTLSCEQNLNHDAMYWYRQDPGQGLRLIYYSQIVNDFQKGDIAEGYSVSREKKESFPLTVTSAQKNPTAFYLCASSLDTSGELFFGEGSRLTVL.

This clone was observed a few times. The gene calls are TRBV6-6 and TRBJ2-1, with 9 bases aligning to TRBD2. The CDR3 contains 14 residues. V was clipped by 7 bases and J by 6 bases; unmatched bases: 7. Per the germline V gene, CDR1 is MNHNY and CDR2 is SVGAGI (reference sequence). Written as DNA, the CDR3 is TGTGCCAGCAAGGAACTAGCGGGTCTCAATGAGCAGTTCTTC. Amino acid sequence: CASKELAGLNEQFF.

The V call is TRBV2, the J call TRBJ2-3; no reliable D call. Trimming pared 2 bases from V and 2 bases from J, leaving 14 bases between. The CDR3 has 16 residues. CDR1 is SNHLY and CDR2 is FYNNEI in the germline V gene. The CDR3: CASSESASQITDTQYF. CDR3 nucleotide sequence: TGTGCCAGCAGTGAATCCGCCAGCCAAATCACAGATACGCAGTATTTT. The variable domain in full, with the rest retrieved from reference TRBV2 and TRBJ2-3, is EPEVTQTPSHQVTQMGQEVILRCVPISNHLYFYWYRQILGQKVEFLVSFYNNEISEKSEIFDDQFSVERPDGSNFTLKIRSTKLEDSAMYFCASSESASQITDTQYFGPGTRLTVL.

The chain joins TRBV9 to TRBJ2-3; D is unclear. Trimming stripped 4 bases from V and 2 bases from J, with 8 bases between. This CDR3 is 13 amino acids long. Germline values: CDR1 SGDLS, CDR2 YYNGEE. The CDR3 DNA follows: TGTGCCAGCAGCTTCCGATCCACAGATACGCAGTATTTT. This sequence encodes CASSFRSTDTQYF. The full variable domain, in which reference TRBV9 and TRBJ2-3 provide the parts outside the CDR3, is DSGVTQTPKHLITATGQRVTLRCSPRSGDLSVYWYQQSLDQGLQFLIQYYNGEERAKGNILERFSAQQFPDLHSELNLSSLELGDSALYFCASSFRSTDTQYFGPGTRLTVL.

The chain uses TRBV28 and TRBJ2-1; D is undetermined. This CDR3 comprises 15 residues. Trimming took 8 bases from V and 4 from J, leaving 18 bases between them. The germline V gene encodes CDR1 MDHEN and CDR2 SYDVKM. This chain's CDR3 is CASQPHSSGYNEQFF. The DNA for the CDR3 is TGTGCCAGCCAACCTCACTCTTCTGGGTACAATGAGCAGTTCTTC.

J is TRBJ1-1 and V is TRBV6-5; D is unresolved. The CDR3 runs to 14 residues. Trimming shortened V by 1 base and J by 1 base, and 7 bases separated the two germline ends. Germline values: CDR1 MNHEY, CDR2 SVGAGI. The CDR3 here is CASSYWSGNTEAFF. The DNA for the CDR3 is TGTGCCAGCAGTTACTGGTCGGGGAACACTGAAGCTTTCTTT.

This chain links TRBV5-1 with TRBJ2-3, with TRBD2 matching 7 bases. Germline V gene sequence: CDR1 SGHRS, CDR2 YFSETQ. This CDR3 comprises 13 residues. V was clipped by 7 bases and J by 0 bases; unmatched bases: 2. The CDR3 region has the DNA TGCGCCAGCGCGGGAGATAGCACAGATACGCAGTATTTT. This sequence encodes CASAGDSTDTQYF.

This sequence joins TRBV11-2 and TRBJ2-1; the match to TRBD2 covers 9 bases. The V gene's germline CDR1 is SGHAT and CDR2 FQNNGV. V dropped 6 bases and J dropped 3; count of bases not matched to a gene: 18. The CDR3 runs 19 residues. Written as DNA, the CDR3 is TGTGCCAGCAGGCCAGTAAGGGGTAGCGGGAGAGTGGGCTACAATGAGCAGTTCTTC. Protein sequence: CASRPVRGSGRVGYNEQFF.

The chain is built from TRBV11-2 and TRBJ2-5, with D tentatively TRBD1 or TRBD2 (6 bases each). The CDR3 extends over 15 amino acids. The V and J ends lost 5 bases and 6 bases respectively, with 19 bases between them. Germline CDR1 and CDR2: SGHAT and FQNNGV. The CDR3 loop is CASSPGRGGIKTQYF. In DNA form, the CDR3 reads TGTGCCAGCAGCCCGGGGCGAGGGGGGATAAAGACCCAGTACTTC.

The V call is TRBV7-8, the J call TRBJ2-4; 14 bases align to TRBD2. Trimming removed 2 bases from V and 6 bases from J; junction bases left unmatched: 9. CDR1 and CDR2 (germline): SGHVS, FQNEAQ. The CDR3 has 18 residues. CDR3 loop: CASSLQMKTSGRGNIQYF. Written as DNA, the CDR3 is TGTGCCAGCAGCTTACAGATGAAGACTAGCGGGAGGGGAAACATTCAGTACTTC.

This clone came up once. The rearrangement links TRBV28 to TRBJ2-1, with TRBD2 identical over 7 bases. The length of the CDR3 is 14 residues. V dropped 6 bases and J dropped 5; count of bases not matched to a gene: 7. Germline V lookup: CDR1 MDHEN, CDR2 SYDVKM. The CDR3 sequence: CASRGLADNNEQFF. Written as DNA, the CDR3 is TGTGCCAGCAGGGGGCTAGCGGACAACAATGAGCAGTTCTTC.

The CDR3 is CASSLAVLSTYGYTF. The DNA of the CDR3 is TGTGCCAGCAGTTTAGCCGTTTTGAGCACCTATGGCTACACCTTC. The gene calls are TRBV28 and TRBJ1-2; no clear D gene. Germline assignment: CDR1 MDHEN and CDR2 SYDVKM. The CDR3 is 15 residues long. V lost 2 bases and J 4 bases, leaving 14 bases between the germline ends.

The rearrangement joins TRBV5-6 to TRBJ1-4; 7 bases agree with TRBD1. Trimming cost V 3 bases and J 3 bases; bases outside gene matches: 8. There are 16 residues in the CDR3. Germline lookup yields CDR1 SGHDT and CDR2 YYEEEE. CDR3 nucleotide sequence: TGTGCCAGCAGCTATGCCACAGGGGCTGCTAATGAAAAACTGTTTTTT. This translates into CASSYATGAANEKLFF.

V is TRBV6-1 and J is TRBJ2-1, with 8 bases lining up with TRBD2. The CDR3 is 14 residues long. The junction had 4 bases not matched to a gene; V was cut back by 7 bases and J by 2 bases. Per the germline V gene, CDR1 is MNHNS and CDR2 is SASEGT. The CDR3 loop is CASNTAGAYNEQFF. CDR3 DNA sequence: TGTGCCAGCAACACAGCGGGGGCCTACAATGAGCAGTTCTTC.

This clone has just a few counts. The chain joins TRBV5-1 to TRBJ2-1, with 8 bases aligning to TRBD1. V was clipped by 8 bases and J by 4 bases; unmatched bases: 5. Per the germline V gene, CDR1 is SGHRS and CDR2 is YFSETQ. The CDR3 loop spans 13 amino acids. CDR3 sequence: CASATGEYNEQFF. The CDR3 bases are TGCGCCAGTGCGACAGGGGAATACAATGAGCAGTTCTTC.

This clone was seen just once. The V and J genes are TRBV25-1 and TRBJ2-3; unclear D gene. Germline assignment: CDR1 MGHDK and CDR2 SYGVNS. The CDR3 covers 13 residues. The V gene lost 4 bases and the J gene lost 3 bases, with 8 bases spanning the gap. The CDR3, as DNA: TGTGCCAGCAGTGGGTTCCGGACAGATACGCAGTATTTT. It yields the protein CASSGFRTDTQYF.

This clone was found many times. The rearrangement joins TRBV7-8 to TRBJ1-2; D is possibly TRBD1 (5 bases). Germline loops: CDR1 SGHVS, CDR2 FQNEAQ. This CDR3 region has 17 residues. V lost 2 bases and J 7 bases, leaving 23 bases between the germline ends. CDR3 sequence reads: CASSLSAARLAGPGYTF. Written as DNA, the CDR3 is TGTGCCAGCAGCTTATCTGCGGCTAGGCTGGCAGGGCCTGGCTACACCTTC.

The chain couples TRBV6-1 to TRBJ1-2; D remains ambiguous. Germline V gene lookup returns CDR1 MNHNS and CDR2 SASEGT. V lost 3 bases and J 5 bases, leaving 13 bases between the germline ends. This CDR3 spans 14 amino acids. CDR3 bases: TGTGCCAGCAGTGAGGGCAGTCGATATTATGGCTACACCTTC. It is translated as CASSEGSRYYGYTF.